Listed below are T cell receptor beta chains from one sample, sequenced in a study of T cell changes during pregnancy in multiple sclerosis. TCRdb's copy holds only in-frame clones and misses some; the assay was immunoSEQ multiplex PCR. The sample includes fewer than 25,000 clones, 90% of them seen just once. Sequencing was performed on CD8+ T cells from peripheral blood mononuclear cells, taken in the third trimester of pregnancy. These receptor sequences come from a female donor in good health, enrolled as a control in a pregnancy study. Each CDR3 is given with its conserved first and last residue. D genes are given only for firm matches.

D gene,J gene,V gene,CDR3 protein,CDR3 DNA
-,TRBJ2-5,TRBV20-1,CSARLQETQYF,TGCAGTGCGCGACTACAAGAGACCCAGTACTTC
-,TRBJ1-1,TRBV4-2,CASSQDRWGRTEAFF,TGTGCCAGCAGCCAAGATCGGTGGGGGCGGACTGAAGCTTTCTTT
-,TRBJ2-1,TRBV15,CATSHPQGGLNEQFF,TGTGCCACCAGTCACCCGCAGGGTGGGCTTAATGAGCAGTTCTTC
TRBD2,TRBJ2-7,TRBV5-1,CASSSVEREINEQYF,TGCGCCAGCAGCTCCGTCGAGCGGGAGATCAACGAGCAGTACTTC
-,TRBJ2-7,TRBV5-6,CASSSGNEQYF,TGTGCCAGCAGCTCGGGGAACGAGCAGTACTTC
-,TRBJ2-7,TRBV7-9,CASAGMGYEQYF,TGTGCCAGCGCCGGGATGGGGTACGAGCAGTACTTC
TRBD1,TRBJ1-1,TRBV7-9,CASSTGGTEAFF,TGTGCCAGCAGTACAGGGGGGACTGAAGCTTTCTTT
-,TRBJ1-1,TRBV6-5,CASTLTVNTEAFF,TGTGCCAGCACCCTCACAGTGAACACTGAAGCTTTCTTT
-,TRBJ2-7,TRBV29-1,CSVEDQEGPAYEQYF,TGCAGCGTTGAAGATCAGGAGGGCCCAGCCTACGAGCAGTACTTC
-,TRBJ2-6,TRBV5-4,CASSWGRGSGANVLTF,TGTGCCAGCAGCTGGGGGCGCGGGTCAGGGGCCAACGTCCTGACTTTC
TRBD2,TRBJ2-3,TRBV9,CASSVPLAGGPDTQYF,TGTGCCAGCAGCGTTCCACTAGCGGGGGGGCCCGATACGCAGTATTTT
-,TRBJ1-1,TRBV15,CATSRFGRIVTEAFF,TGTGCCACCAGCAGATTTGGGAGAATAGTGACTGAAGCTTTCTTT
-,TRBJ2-5,TRBV28,CASSLGQGGRETQYF,TGTGCCAGCAGTTTGGGGCAGGGAGGTAGGGAGACCCAGTACTTC